Below are 12 T cell receptor beta chains sequenced from a single sample in a study of blood T cell repertoires in COVID-19. Sequencing was performed with immunoSEQ multiplex PCR; in TCRdb, only in-frame clones are kept and a portion is missing. This sample carries fewer than 110,000 clones, 85% of them seen once, and the ten largest clones take around 1.9%. Sequencing was performed on peripheral blood. The receptors stem from a woman aged 70 to 79 with active or convalescent COVID-19.

The V gene is TRBV3-1 (or the pseudogene TRBV3-2), the J gene TRBJ2-7; possible D gene TRBD2, 6 bases. In germline, CDR1 is LGHDT, CDR2 YNNKEL (reference sequence). CDR3 length equals 13 residues. V was pared by 4 bases and J by 3 bases, with 10 bases between. CDR3 residues: CASSLSGRYEQYF. The CDR3 DNA reads as TGTGCCAGCAGCCTTAGCGGACGCTACGAGCAGTACTTC.

The chain combines TRBV11-2 with TRBJ2-3; TRBD2 matches at 10 bases. V gave up 4 bases and J gave up 2 bases; unmatched junction bases: 15. Per germline, CDR1 SGHAT and CDR2 FQNNGV. This CDR3 comprises 19 residues. CDR3 residues: CASSSPSGRGFSNTDTQYF. The CDR3 DNA is TGTGCCAGCAGCTCACCGAGCGGGAGGGGATTCTCTAACACAGATACGCAGTATTTT. The entire variable domain, with the rest obtained from reference TRBV11-2 and TRBJ2-3, is as follows: EAGVAQSPRYKIIEKRQSVAFWCNPISGHATLYWYQQILGQGPKLLIQFQNNGVVDDSQLPKDRFSAERLKGVDSTLKIQPAKLEDSAVYLCASSSPSGRGFSNTDTQYFGPGTRLTVL.

This clone was observed a few times. The gene calls are TRBV27 and TRBJ2-7; 7 nucleotides line up with TRBD1. CDR3 size: 14 residues. CDR1 and CDR2 from the germline V gene are MNHEY and SMNVEV (reference sequence). V gave up 6 bases and J gave up 3 bases; unmatched junction bases: 8. CDR3 coding DNA: TGTGCCAGCAGAGGCCGGGACAGCCGCTACGAGCAGTACTTC. Encoded protein: CASRGRDSRYEQYF.

CDR3 region: CASSLRGRTEAFF. In DNA form, the CDR3 reads TGTGCCAGCAGCCTAAGGGGGCGGACTGAAGCTTTCTTT. The chain has TRBV7-2 and TRBJ1-1; 7 nucleotides agree with TRBD1. The CDR3 is made up of 13 amino acids. V was pared by 5 bases and J by 5 bases, with 5 bases of the junction left unmatched. Germline lookup yields CDR1 SGHTA and CDR2 FQGNSA. Together with reference TRBV7-2 and TRBJ1-1, the CDR3 gives the full variable domain: GAGVSQSPSNKVTEKGKDVELRCDPISGHTALYWYRQSLGQGLEFLIYFQGNSAPDKSGLPSDRFSAERTGGSVSTLTIQRTQQEDSAVYLCASSLRGRTEAFFGQGTRLTVV.

This chain uses TRBV5-1 with TRBJ1-5, with D unresolved. CDR3 length: 15 amino acids. The germline gives CDR1 SGHRS, CDR2 YFSETQ. Trimming shortened V by 0 bases and J by 5 bases, and 12 bases separated the two germline ends. The chain's CDR3 is CASSLAGSSHQPQHF. For the CDR3, the DNA is TGCGCCAGCAGCTTGGCCGGGTCGTCCCATCAGCCCCAGCATTTT.

Only one count was recorded for this clone. The rearrangement links TRBV24-1 to TRBJ2-3; 7 bases are shared with TRBD2. The V gene end was trimmed by 7 bases and the J gene end by 4 bases; junction bases not matched to a gene: 4. The CDR3 consists of 13 residues. Per germline, CDR1 KGHDR and CDR2 SFDVKD. In nucleotides, the CDR3 is TGTGCCACCAGCGGGGGGATGTCAGATACGCAGTATTTT. This translates into CATSGGMSDTQYF.

This chain links TRBV3-1 (or the pseudogene TRBV3-2) with TRBJ2-1, with 7 nucleotides matching TRBD2. The length of the CDR3 is 18 residues. Germline assignment: CDR1 LGHDT and CDR2 YNNKEL (reference sequence). V gave up 4 bases and J gave up 6 bases; unmatched junction bases: 18. The DNA of the CDR3 is TGTGCCAGCAGCCGGATCCCTCACTGGGAGGGCCAGGCCAATGAGCAGTTCTTC. This sequence encodes CASSRIPHWEGQANEQFF.

CDR3 residues: CASSERGSFEEAFF. The CDR3 nucleotides read TGTGCCAGCAGTGAACGAGGCAGCTTCGAGGAAGCTTTCTTT. The chain links TRBV6-1 to TRBJ1-1; no clear D. Germline V gene data show CDR1 as MNHNS and CDR2 as SASEGT. V lost 2 bases and J lost 8, with 15 bases in between. CDR3 length equals 14 residues.

This clone was observed a single time. The chain uses TRBV5-1 and TRBJ2-3, with D tentatively TRBD1 (6 bases). V lost 2 bases and J lost 0, with 7 bases in between. This CDR3 spans 14 amino acids. Per the germline V gene, CDR1 is SGHRS and CDR2 is YFSETQ. CDR3 sequence (DNA): TGCGCCAGCAGCTTCGACAGGAGCACAGATACGCAGTATTTT. It is translated as CASSFDRSTDTQYF.

On this clone: At one end the junction does not follow the germline gene, possibly because of a read error. CDR3 sequence (DNA): TGTGCCAGCAGTCCCCGTTCTTTGGAGGTTTTGCTCTTC. As protein: CASSPRSLEVLLF. The chain is built from TRBV28 and TRBJ2-7, with D maybe TRBD2 (5 bases). The CDR3 contains 13 residues. CDR1 and CDR2 from the germline V gene are MDHEN and SYDVKM.

The sample holds a few counts of this clone. This chain joins TRBV6-6 and TRBJ2-2; 8 bases match TRBD1. Germline V gene sequence: CDR1 MNHNY, CDR2 SVGAGI (reference sequence). V shed 0 bases and J 7 bases; nucleotides not matched to a gene: 7. The CDR3 is 16 amino acids. CDR3 protein: CASSYSDRVPGGELFF. Here the CDR3 DNA reads TGTGCCAGCAGTTACTCGGACAGGGTTCCCGGCGGGGAGCTGTTTTTT.

The CDR3 coding sequence is TGCGCCAGCAGCCAAATATACAGTGATAACTATGGCTACACCTTC. It encodes CASSQIYSDNYGYTF. The chain carries TRBV4-3 and TRBJ1-2; no reliable D call. Per germline, CDR1 LGHNA and CDR2 YSLEER. The germline V and J ends were trimmed by 2 bases and 1 base, with 11 bases remaining between them. This CDR3 has 15 residues.